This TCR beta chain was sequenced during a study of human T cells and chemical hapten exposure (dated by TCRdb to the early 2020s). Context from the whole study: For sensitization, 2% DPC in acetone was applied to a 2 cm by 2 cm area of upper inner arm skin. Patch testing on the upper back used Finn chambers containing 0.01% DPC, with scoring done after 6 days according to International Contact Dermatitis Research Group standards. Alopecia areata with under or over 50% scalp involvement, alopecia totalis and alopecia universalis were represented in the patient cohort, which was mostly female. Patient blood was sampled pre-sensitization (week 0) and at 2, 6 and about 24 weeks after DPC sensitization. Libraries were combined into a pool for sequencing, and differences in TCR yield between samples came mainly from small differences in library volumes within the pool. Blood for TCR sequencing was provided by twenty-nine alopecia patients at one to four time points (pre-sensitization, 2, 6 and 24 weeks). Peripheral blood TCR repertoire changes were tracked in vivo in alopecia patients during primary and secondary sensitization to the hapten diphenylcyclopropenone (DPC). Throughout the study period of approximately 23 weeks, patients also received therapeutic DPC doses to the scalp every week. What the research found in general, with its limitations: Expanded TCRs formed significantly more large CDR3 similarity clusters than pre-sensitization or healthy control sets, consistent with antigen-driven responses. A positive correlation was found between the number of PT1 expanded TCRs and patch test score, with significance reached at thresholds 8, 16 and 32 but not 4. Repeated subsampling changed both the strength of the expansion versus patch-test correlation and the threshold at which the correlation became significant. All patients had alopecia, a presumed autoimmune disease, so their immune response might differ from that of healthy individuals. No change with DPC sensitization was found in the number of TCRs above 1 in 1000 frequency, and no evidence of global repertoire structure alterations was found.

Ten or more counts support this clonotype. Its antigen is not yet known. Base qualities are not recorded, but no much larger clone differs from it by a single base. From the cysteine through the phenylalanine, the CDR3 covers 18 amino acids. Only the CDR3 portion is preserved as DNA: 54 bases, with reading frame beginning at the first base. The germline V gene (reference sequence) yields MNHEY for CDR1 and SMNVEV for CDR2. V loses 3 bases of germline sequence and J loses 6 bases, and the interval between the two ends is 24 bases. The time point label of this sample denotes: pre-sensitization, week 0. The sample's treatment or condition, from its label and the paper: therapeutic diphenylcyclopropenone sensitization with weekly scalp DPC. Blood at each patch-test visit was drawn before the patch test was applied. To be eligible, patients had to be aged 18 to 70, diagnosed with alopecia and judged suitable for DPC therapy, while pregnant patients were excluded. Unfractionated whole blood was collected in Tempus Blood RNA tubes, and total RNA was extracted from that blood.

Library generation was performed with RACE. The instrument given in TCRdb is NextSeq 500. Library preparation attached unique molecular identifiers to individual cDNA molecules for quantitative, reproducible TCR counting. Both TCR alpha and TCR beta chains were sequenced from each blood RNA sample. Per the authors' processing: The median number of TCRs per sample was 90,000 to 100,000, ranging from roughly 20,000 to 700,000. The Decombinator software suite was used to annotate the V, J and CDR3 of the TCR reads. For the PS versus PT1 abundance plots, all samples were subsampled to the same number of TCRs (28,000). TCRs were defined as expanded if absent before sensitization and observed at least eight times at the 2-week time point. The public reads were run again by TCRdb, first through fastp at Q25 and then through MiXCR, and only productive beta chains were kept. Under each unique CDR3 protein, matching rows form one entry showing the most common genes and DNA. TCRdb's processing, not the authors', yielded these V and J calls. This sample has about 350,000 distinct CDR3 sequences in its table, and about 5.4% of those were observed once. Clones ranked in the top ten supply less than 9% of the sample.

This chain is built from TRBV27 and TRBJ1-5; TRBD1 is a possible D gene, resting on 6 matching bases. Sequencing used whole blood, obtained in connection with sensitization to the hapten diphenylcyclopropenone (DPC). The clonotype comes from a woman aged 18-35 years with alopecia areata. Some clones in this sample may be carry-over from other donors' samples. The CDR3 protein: CASSLGASGPGAGQPQHF. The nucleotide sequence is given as TGTGCCAGCAGTTTGGGAGCCTCTGGTCCGGGGGCGGGTCAGCCCCAGCATTTT.